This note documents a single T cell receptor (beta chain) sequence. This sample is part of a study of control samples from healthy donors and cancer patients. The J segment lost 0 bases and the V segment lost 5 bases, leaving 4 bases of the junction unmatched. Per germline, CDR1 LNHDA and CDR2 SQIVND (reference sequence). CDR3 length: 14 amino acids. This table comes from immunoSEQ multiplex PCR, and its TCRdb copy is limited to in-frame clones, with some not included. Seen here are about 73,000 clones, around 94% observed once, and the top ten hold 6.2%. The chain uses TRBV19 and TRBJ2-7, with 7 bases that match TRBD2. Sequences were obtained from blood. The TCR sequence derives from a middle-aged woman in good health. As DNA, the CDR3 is TGTGCCAGTAGTTTCGGCGGGAGCTCCTACGAGCAGTACTTC. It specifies CASSFGGSSYEQYF. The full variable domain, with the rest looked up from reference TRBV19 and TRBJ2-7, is DGGITQSPKYLFRKEGQNVTLSCEQNLNHDAMYWYRQDPGQGLRLIYYSQIVNDFQKGDIAEGYSVSREKKESFPLTVTSAQKNPTAFYLCASSFGGSSYEQYFGPGTRLTVT.